The 2 T cell receptor beta chains reported below all come from one sample, sequenced in a study of cytomegalovirus exposure and HLA in healthy donors. This PCR relied on a set of 60 Vbeta primers and 13 Jbeta primers. This table comes from immunoSEQ multiplex PCR, and its TCRdb copy is limited to in-frame clones, with some not included. The sample has 95,000 to 150,000 clones; over 65% are singletons. The sample taken for sequencing was PBMCs. These receptors were taken from a man aged 25-45 years in good health and CMV-seronegative.

This chain connects TRBV27 to TRBJ2-5; D is possibly TRBD1 (5 bases). V gave up 7 bases and J gave up 5 bases, with 14 bases separating them. The CDR3 has 13 amino acids. Germline-derived CDR1 and CDR2 are MNHEY and SMNVEV (reference sequence). CDR3 in amino acids: CASKRAGWETQYF. The DNA of the CDR3 is TGTGCCAGCAAACGGGCAGGGTGGGAGACCCAGTACTTC.

The rearrangement links TRBV7-2 to TRBJ1-1; 7 nucleotides align to TRBD1. The CDR3 totals 13 residues. The germline CDR1 and CDR2 sequences are SGHTA and FQGNSA. After removal of 2 bases from V and 5 bases from J, the junction contained 2 bases not matched to a gene. CDR3 nucleotide sequence: TGTGCCAGCAGCTTATCGGGACAGACTGAAGCTTTCTTT. Amino acids: CASSLSGQTEAFF.